The 2 T cell receptor beta chains reported below all come from one sample, sequenced in a study of blood T cells in healthy people across ages. A J-beta primer mix and a sample-barcoded 5' primer were used in a second PCR of about 7 to 11 cycles. TCRdb reanalysed the 5' RACE reads using MiXCR and keeps one entry per CDR3 protein. The table includes approximately 2,000,000 distinct CDR3 sequences, approximately 39% detected once. Material: blood. These receptors came from a human donor in good health.

The chain employs TRBV5-1 and TRBJ1-2, with D possibly matching TRBD1 (5 bases). V was cut by 0 bases and J by 3 bases, with 15 bases left in between. In germline, CDR1 is SGHRS, CDR2 YFSETQ. This CDR3 comprises 16 residues. For the CDR3, the DNA is TGCGCCAGCAGCTTGGCCTCCGGGGCCACTCACTATGGCTACACCTTC. Translating gives CASSLASGATHYGYTF.

The rearrangement uses TRBV13 and TRBJ2-5, with D unclear. The CDR3 covers 12 residues. The ends were cut back, 3 bases at V and 5 bases at J, with 7 bases in the middle. Germline CDR1 reads PRHDT; CDR2 reads FYEKMQ (reference sequence). The CDR3 region is CASSFESETQYF. The DNA for the CDR3 is TGTGCCAGCAGCTTCGAGTCGGAGACCCAGTACTTC.